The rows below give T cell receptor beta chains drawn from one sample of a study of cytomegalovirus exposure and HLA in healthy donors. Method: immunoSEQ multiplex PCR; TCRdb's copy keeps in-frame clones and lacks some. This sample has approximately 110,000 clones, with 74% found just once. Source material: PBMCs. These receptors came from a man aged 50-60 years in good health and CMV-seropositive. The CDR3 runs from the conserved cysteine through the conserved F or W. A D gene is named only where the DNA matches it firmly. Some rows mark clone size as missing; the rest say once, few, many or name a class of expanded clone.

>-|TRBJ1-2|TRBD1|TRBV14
TGTGCCAGCAGCCCCCGGACAGGATGGGGCTATGGCTACACCTTC
CASSPRTGWGYGYTF
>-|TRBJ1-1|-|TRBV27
TGTGCCAGCAGTTTTGGGGGGGCTTCGAACACTGAAGCTTTCTTT
CASSFGGASNTEAFF
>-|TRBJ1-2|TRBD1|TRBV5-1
TGCGCCAGCAGCTCGGGACAGGGGGCCTATGGCTACACCTTC
CASSSGQGAYGYTF
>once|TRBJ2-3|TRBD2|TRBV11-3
TGTGCCAGCAGCTTAAGACTAGCGGGAGTAGATACGCAGTATTTT
CASSLRLAGVDTQYF
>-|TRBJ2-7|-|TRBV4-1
TGCGCCAGCAGCCAAGACAGGATTAGCGAGCAGTACTTC
CASSQDRISEQYF
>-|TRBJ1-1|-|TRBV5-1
TGCGCCAGCAGCTTGGATGGGCAGGGGAACACTGAAGCTTTCTTT
CASSLDGQGNTEAFF
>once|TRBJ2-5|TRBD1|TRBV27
TGTGCCAGCCAGGGACAGGGGTACGAGACCCAGTACTTC
CASQGQGYETQYF
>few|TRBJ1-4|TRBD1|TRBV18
TGTGCCAGCTCACCTACTGCCGGGACAGCTAATGAAAAACTGTTTTTT
CASSPTAGTANEKLFF
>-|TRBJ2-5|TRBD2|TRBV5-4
TGTGCCAGCAGCCCTCGGTGGGGAGCGGGGGGGCGAAAGGAGACCCAGTACTTC
CASSPRWGAGGRKETQYF
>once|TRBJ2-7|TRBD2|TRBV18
TGTGCCAGCTCACCACCGACTCCGGGACTAGCGGGAGGTAGGGGCCCCTACGAGCAGTACTTC
CASSPPTPGLAGGRGPYEQYF
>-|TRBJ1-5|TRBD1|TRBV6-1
TGTGCCAGCAGTAGCACAGGGGGCAATCAGCCCCAGCATTTT
CASSSTGGNQPQHF
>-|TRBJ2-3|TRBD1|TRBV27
TGTGCCAGCAGTTCCCGATACAGGGGGTACCGCACAGATACGCAGTATTTT
CASSSRYRGYRTDTQYF
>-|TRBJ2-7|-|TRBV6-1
TGTGCCAGCAGTGGGCAGGGGCCTCGCTACTACGAGCAGTACTTC
CASSGQGPRYYEQYF
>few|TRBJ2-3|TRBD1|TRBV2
TGTGCCAGCAGACTAATACAGGGGGCTACAGATACGCAGTATTTT
CASRLIQGATDTQYF
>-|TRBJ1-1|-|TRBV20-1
TGCAGTGCTAGGGCATGGGGGGTTGCTTTCTTT
CSARAWGVAFF
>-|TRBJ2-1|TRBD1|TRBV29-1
TGCAGCGCGACCCGAGGGACAGTTGAGCAGTTCTTC
CSATRGTVEQFF
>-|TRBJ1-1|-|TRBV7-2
TGTGCCAGCCTACAGGGAGTGAACACTGAAGCTTTCTTT
CASLQGVNTEAFF
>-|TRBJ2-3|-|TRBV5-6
TGTGCCAGCAGCTTGTTACAGTCAGATACGCAGTATTTT
CASSLLQSDTQYF
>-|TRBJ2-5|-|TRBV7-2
TGTGCCAGCAGCCCCTTATCGGGGTCAGAGACCCAGTACTTC
CASSPLSGSETQYF
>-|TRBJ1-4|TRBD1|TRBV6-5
TGTGCCAGCAGCCGACAGGGAAGCGAAAAACTGTTTTTT
CASSRQGSEKLFF
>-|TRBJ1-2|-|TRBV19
TGTGCCAGTAGTATAGAGGCACAGGCCCTCTATGGCTACACCTTC
CASSIEAQALYGYTF
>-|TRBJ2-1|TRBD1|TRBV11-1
TGTGCCAGCAGCTCATTACAGGGGGCCGGTGAGCAGTTCTTC
CASSSLQGAGEQFF
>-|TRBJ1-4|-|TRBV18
TGTGCCAGCTCTGGGGCCGATCTGGAAAAACTGTTTTTT
CASSGADLEKLFF
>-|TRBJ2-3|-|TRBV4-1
TGCGCCAGCAGCCACATTACAGATACGCAGTATTTT
CASSHITDTQYF
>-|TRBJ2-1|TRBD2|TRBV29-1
TGCAGCGTTGACAAGCGGGAGGGCGACTACAATGAGCAGTTCTTC
CSVDKREGDYNEQFF
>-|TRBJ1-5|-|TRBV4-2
TGTGCCAGCAGCCAAGACAACAGTACAGCCCAGCATTTT
CASSQDNSTAQHF
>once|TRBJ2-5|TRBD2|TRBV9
TGTGCCAGCAGCGTAGCCGGGACTAGCGGGGGGGGGCAAGAGACCCAGTACTTC
CASSVAGTSGGGQETQYF
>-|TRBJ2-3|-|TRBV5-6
TGTGCCAGCAGCCCCAGTCCAGCGGAGAGCACAGATACGCAGTATTTT
CASSPSPAESTDTQYF
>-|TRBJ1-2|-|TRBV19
TGTGCCAGTAGTCCCCTAGGGGGTTTTGGGGCTGGAGCTATCTTCTATGGCTACACCTTC
CASSPLGGFGAGAIFYGYTF